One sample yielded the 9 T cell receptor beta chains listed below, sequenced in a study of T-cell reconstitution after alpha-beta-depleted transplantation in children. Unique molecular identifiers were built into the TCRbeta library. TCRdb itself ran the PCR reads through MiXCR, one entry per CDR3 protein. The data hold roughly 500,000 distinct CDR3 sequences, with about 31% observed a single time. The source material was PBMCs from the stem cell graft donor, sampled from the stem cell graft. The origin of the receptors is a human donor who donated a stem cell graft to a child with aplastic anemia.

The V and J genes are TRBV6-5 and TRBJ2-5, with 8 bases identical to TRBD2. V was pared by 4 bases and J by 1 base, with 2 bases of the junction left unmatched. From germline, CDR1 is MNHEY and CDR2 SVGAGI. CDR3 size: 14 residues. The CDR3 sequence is CASSFGLAQETQYF. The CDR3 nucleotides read TGTGCCAGCAGTTTTGGACTAGCCCAAGAGACCCAGTACTTC.

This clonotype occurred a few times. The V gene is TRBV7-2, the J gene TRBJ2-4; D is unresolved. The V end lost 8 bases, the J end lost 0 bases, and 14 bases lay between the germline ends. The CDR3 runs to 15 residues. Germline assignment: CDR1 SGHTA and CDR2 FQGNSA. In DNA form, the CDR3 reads TGTGCCAGCTCTAATTTTCGTTTAGCCAAAAACATTCAGTACTTC. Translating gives CASSNFRLAKNIQYF. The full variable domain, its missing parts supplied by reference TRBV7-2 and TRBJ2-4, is GAGVSQSPSNKVTEKGKDVELRCDPISGHTALYWYRQSLGQGLEFLIYFQGNSAPDKSGLPSDRFSAERTGGSVSTLTIQRTQQEDSAVYLCASSNFRLAKNIQYFGAGTRLSVL.

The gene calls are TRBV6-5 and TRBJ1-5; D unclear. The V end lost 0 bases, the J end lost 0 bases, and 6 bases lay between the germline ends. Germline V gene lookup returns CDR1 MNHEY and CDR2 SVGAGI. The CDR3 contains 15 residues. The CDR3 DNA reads TGTGCCAGCAGTTACTCGGCCATTAGCAATCAGCCCCAGCATTTT. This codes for CASSYSAISNQPQHF.

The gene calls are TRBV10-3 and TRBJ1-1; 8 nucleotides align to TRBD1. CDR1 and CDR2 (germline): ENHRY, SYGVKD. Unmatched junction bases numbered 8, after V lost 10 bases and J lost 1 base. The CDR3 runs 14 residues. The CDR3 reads CANSRGTGNTEAFF. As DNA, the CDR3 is TGTGCCAACTCAAGGGGGACAGGGAACACTGAAGCTTTCTTT.

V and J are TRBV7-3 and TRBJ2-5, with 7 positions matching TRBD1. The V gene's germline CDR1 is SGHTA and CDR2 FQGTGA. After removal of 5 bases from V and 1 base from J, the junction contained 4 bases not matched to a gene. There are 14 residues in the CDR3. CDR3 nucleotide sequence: TGTGCCAGCAGCCGAGGGGACAGCCAAGAGACCCAGTACTTC. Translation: CASSRGDSQETQYF. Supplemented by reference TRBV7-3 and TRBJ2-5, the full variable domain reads GAGVSQTPSNKVTEKGKYVELRCDPISGHTALYWYRQSLGQGPEFLIYFQGTGAADDSGLPNDRFFAVRPEGSVSTLKIQRTERGDSAVYLCASSRGDSQETQYFGPGTRLLVL.

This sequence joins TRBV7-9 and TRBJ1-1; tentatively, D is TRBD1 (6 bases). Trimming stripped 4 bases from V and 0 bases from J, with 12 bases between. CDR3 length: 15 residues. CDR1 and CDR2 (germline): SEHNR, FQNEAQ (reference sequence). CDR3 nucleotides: TGTGCCAGCAGCTCATTCCGGGACATGAACACTGAAGCTTTCTTT. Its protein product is CASSSFRDMNTEAFF.

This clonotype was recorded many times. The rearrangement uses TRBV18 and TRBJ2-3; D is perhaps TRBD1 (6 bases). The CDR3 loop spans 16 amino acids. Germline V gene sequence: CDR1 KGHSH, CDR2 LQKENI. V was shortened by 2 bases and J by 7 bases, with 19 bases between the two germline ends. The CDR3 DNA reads TGTGCCAGCTCACCAGAAAAAGGGGGAGCTGCACATACGCAGTATTTT. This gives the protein CASSPEKGGAAHTQYF. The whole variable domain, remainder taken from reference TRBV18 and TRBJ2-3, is NAGVMQNPRHLVRRRGQEARLRCSPMKGHSHVYWYRQLPEEGLKFMVYLQKENIIDESGMPKERFSAEFPKEGPSILRIQQVVRGDSAAYFCASSPEKGGAAHTQYFGPGTRLTVL.

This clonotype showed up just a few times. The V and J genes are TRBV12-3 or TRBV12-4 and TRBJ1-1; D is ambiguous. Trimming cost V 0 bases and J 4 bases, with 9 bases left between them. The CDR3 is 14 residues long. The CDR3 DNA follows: TGTGCCAGCAGTTTAGCGCGTCTGGGCACTGAAGCTTTCTTT. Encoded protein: CASSLARLGTEAFF.

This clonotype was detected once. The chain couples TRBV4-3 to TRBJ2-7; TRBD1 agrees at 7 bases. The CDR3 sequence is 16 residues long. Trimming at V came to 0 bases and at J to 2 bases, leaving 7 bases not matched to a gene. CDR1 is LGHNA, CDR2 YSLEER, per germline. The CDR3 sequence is CASSQDTGTAAYEQYF. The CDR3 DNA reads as TGCGCCAGCAGCCAAGATACCGGGACAGCGGCCTACGAGCAGTACTTC.